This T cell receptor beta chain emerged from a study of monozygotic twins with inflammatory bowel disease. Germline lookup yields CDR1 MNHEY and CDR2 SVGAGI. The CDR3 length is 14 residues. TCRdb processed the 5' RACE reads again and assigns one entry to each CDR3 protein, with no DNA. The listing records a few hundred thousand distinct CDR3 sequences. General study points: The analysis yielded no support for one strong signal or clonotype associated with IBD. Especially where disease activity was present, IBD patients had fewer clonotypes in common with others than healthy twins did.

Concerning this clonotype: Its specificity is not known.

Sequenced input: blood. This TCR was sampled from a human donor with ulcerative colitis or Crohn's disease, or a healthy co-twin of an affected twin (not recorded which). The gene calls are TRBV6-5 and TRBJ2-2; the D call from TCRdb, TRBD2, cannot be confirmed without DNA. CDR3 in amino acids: CASSYFTGGGELFF.